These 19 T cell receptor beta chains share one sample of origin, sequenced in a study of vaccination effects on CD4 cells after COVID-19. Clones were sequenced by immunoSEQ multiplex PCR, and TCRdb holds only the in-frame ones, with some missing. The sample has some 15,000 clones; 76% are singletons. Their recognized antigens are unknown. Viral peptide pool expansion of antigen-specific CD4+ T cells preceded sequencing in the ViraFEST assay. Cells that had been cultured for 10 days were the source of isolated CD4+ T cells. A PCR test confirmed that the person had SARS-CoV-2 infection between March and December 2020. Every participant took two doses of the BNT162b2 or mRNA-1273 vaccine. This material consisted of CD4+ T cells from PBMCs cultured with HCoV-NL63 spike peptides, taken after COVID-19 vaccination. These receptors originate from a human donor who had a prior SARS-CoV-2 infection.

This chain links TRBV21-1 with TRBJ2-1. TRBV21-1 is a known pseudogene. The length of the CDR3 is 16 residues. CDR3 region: CASSKRARRVYNEQFF. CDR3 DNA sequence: TGTGCCAGCAGCAAACGTGCGCGCAGAGTATACAATGAGCAGTTCTTC.

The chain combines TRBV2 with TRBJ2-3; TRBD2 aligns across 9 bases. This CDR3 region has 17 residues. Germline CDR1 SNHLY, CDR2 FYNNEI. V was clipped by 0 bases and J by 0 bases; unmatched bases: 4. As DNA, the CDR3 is TGTGCCAGCAGTGAAGCCTGGCTAGCGGGAAGCACAGATACGCAGTATTTT. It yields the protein CASSEAWLAGSTDTQYF. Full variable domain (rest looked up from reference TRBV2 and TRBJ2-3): EPEVTQTPSHQVTQMGQEVILRCVPISNHLYFYWYRQILGQKVEFLVSFYNNEISEKSEIFDDQFSVERPDGSNFTLKIRSTKLEDSAMYFCASSEAWLAGSTDTQYFGPGTRLTVL.

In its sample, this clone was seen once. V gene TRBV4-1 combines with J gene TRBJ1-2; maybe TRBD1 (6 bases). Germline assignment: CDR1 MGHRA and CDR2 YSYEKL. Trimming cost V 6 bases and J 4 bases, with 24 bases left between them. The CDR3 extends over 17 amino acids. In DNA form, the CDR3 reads TGCGCCAGCAGACGGATAGGAGAGGGGGGCGAAGGCTATGGCTACACCTTC. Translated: CASRRIGEGGEGYGYTF.

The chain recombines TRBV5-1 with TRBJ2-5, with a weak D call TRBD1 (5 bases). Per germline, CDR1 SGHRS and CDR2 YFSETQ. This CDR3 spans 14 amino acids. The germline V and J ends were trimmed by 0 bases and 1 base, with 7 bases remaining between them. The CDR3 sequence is CASSLDTGQETQYF. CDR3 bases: TGCGCCAGCAGCTTGGATACAGGCCAAGAGACCCAGTACTTC.

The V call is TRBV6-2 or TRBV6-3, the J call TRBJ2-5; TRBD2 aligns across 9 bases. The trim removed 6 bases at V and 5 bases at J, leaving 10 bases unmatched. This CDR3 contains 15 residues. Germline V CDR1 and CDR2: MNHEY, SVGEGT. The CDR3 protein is CASSPVGLAFETQYF. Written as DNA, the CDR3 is TGTGCCAGCAGCCCCGTAGGACTAGCGTTTGAGACCCAGTACTTC.

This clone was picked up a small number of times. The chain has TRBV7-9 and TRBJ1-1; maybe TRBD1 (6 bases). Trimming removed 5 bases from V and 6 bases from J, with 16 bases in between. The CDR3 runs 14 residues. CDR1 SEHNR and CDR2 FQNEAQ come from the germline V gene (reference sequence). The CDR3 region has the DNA TGTGCCAGCAGCGATATGCGGGGGGCGGCTGAAGCTTTCTTT. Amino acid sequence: CASSDMRGAAEAFF.

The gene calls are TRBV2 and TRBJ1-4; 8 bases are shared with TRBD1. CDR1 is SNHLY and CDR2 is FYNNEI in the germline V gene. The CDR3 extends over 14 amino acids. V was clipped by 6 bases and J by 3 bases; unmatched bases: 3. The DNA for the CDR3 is TGTGCCAGCAGGGGGACAGGTGCTAATGAAAAACTGTTTTTT. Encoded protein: CASRGTGANEKLFF.

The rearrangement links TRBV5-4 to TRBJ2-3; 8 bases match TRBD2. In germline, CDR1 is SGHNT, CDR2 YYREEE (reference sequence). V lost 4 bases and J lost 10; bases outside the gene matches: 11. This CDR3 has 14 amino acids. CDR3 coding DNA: TGTGCCAGCAGCAAGAAAGGACTAGCTCTTGCGCAGTATTTT. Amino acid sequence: CASSKKGLALAQYF.

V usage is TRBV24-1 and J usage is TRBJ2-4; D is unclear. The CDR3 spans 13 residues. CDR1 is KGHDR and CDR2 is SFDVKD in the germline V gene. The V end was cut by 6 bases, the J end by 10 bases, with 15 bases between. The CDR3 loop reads CATSLWGKPIQYF. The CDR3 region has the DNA TGTGCCACCAGTCTATGGGGTAAACCGATTCAGTACTTC.

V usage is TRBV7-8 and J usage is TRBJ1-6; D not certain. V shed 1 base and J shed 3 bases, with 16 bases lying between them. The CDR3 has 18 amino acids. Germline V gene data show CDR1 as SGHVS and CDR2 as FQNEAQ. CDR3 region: CASSLEKDKPLYNSPLHF. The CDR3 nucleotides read TGTGCCAGCAGCTTAGAAAAGGATAAGCCCCTCTATAATTCACCCCTCCACTTT.

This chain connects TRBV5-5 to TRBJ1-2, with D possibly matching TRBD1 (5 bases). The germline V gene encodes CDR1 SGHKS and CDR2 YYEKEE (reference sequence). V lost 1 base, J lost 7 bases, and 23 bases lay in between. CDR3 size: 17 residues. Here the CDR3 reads CASSLYVGQSLSSGYTF. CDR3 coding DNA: TGTGCCAGCAGCTTGTACGTAGGACAATCGCTGAGTTCTGGCTACACCTTC. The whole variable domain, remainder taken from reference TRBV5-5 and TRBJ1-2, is DAGVTQSPTHLIKTRGQQVTLRCSPISGHKSVSWYQQVLGQGPQFIFQYYEKEERGRGNFPDRFSARQFPNYSSELNVNALLLGDSALYLCASSLYVGQSLSSGYTFGSGTRLTVV.

CDR3 loop: CASSVVAQGAWGYTF. The CDR3 DNA follows: TGTGCCAGCAGCGTAGTAGCCCAGGGGGCTTGGGGCTACACCTTC. This rearrangement joins TRBV9 to TRBJ1-2; the match to TRBD1 covers 8 bases. After removal of 0 bases from V and 8 bases from J, the junction contained 9 bases not matched to a gene. The germline V gene encodes CDR1 SGDLS and CDR2 YYNGEE. This CDR3 region has 15 residues. Full variable domain (remainder filled in from reference TRBV9 and TRBJ1-2): DSGVTQTPKHLITATGQRVTLRCSPRSGDLSVYWYQQSLDQGLQFLIQYYNGEERAKGNILERFSAQQFPDLHSELNLSSLELGDSALYFCASSVVAQGAWGYTFGSGTRLTVV.

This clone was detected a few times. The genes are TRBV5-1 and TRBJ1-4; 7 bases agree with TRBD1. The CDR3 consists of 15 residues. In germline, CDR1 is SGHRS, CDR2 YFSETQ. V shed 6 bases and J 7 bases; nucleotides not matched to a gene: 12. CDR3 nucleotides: TGCGCCAGCAACATTCAGGGGGGGTTTGGTGAAAAACTGTTTTTT. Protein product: CASNIQGGFGEKLFF.

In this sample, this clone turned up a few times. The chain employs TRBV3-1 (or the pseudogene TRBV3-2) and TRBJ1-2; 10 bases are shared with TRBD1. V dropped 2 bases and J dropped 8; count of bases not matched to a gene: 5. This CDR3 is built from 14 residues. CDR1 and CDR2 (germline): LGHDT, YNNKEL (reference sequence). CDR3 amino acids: CASSQTGQGGGYTF. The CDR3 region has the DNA TGTGCCAGCAGCCAAACTGGACAGGGGGGCGGCTACACCTTC.

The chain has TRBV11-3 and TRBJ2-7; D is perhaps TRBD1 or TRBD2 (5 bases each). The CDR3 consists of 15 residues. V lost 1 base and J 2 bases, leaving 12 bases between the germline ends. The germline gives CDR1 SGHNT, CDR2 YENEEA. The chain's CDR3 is CASSLVVGTPYEQYF. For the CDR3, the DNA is TGTGCCAGCAGCTTAGTAGTGGGGACCCCCTACGAGCAGTACTTC. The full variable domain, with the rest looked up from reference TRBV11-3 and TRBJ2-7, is EAGVVQSPRYKIIEKKQPVAFWCNPISGHNTLYWYLQNLGQGPELLIRYENEEAVDDSQLPKDRFSAERLKGVDSTLKIQPAELGDSAVYLCASSLVVGTPYEQYFGPGTRLTVT.

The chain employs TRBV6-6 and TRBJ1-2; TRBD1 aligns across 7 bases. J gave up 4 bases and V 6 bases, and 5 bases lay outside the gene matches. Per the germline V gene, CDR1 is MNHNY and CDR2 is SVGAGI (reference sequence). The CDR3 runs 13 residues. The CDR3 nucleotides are TGTGCCAGCAGACGACAGGGTGTCTATGGCTACACCTTC. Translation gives CASRRQGVYGYTF.

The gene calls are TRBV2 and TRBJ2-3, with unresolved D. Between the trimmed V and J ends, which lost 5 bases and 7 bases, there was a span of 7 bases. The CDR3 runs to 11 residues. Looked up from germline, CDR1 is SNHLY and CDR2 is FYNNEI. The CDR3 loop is CASSFSNTQYF. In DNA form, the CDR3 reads TGTGCCAGCAGTTTTAGTAATACGCAGTATTTT.

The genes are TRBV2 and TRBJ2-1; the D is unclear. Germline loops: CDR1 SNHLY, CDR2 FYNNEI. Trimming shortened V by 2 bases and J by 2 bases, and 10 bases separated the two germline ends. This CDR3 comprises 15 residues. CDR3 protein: CASSELGGAYNEQFF. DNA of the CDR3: TGTGCCAGCAGTGAACTGGGCGGCGCCTACAATGAGCAGTTCTTC. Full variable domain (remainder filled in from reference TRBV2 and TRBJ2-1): EPEVTQTPSHQVTQMGQEVILRCVPISNHLYFYWYRQILGQKVEFLVSFYNNEISEKSEIFDDQFSVERPDGSNFTLKIRSTKLEDSAMYFCASSELGGAYNEQFFGPGTRLTVL.

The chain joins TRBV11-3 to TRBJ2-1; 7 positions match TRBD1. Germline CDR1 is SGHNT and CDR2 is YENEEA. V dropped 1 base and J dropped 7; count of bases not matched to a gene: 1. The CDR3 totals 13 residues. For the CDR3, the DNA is TGTGCCAGCAGCTTAGGACAGGGTAATGAGCAGTTCTTC. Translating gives CASSLGQGNEQFF.